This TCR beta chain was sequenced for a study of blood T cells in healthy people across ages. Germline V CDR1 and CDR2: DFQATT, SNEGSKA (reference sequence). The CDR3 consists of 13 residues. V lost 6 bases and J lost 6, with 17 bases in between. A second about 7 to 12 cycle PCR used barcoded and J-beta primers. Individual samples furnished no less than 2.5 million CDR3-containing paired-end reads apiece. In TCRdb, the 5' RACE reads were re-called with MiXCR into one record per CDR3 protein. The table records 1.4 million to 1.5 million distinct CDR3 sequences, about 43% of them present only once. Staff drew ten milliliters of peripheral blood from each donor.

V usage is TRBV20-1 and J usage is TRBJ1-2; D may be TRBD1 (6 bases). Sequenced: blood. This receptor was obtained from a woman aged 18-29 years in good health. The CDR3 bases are TGCAGTGCGCGGGACAACGGTTATGATGGCTACACCTTC. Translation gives CSARDNGYDGYTF.